The 32 T cell receptor beta chains below come from one sample, sequenced in a study of CD8+ T cells in alopecia areata. Extracted RNA was reverse transcribed into cDNA, the sequencing template. Here immunoSEQ multiplex PCR was the method, and the copy in TCRdb shows in-frame clones only, minus some. The sample has 80,000 to 100,000 clones, around 38% seen once; the top ten hold approximately 1.5%. Sequencing input: CD4+ T cells sorted from blood. The receptors originated from a human donor with alopecia areata.

This clone was observed a handful of times. This rearrangement joins TRBV29-1 to TRBJ2-6; a possible D gene is TRBD2 (7 bases). V was trimmed by 5 bases and J by 2 bases, leaving 16 bases between them. CDR3 size: 16 residues. Germline loops: CDR1 SQVTM, CDR2 ANQGSEA. CDR3 amino acids: CSVSMTGGTGANVLTF. The CDR3, as DNA: TGCAGCGTTTCAATGACGGGGGGCACTGGGGCCAACGTCCTGACTTTC.

This chain links TRBV5-1 with TRBJ1-1, with 7 bases aligning to TRBD1. Germline V gives CDR1 SGHRS, CDR2 YFSETQ. The CDR3 has 15 amino acids. Losses at the gene ends were 4 bases for V and 6 bases for J; bases not matched to a gene: 12. CDR3 amino acids: CASSGAGLQGAEAFF. The CDR3 DNA reads TGCGCCAGCAGCGGGGCGGGACTTCAGGGGGCTGAAGCTTTCTTT.

The chain employs TRBV29-1 and TRBJ1-2; unclear D gene. Between the trimmed V and J ends, which lost 4 bases and 2 bases, there was a span of 8 bases. There are 12 residues in the CDR3. Germline loops: CDR1 SQVTM, CDR2 ANQGSEA. The CDR3 here is CSVVGRNYGYTF. CDR3 nucleotides: TGCAGCGTTGTCGGGAGAAACTATGGCTACACCTTC.

A few counts support this clone. The chain combines TRBV29-1 with TRBJ2-7; 7 nucleotides agree with TRBD2. Trimming removed 7 bases from V and 3 bases from J; junction bases left unmatched: 15. The germline V gene encodes CDR1 SQVTM and CDR2 ANQGSEA. The CDR3 extends over 15 amino acids. The DNA of the CDR3 is TGCAGCGCCGACCGGGGAGGGCCCGACCTCTACGAGCAGTACTTC. This codes for CSADRGGPDLYEQYF.

The V call is TRBV30, the J call TRBJ2-5; TRBD2 might be the D (6 bases). The germline CDR1 and CDR2 sequences are GTSNPN and SVGIG (reference sequence). CDR3 length: 14 amino acids. Trimming removed 0 bases from V and 5 bases from J, with 13 bases in between. The CDR3 DNA reads TGTGCCTGGAGTGTGGCGGGGAGGTTCGAGACCCAGTACTTC. Translating it yields CAWSVAGRFETQYF.

This clone was seen a handful of times. The chain carries TRBV28 and TRBJ1-4, with TRBD1 matching 8 bases. Unmatched junction bases numbered 7, after V lost 3 bases and J lost 7 bases. CDR1 is MDHEN and CDR2 is SYDVKM in the germline V gene. The CDR3 covers 15 residues. CDR3: CASSFVSGGGEKLFF. The CDR3 nucleotides are TGTGCCAGCAGTTTCGTTTCAGGGGGCGGTGAAAAACTGTTTTTT.

This rearrangement joins TRBV5-1 to TRBJ2-7; D is unresolved. Germline CDR1 reads SGHRS; CDR2 reads YFSETQ. The CDR3 runs 13 residues. V lost 0 bases to trimming and J lost 0 bases, with 4 bases between them. The CDR3: CASSLVSSYEQYF. CDR3 coding DNA: TGCGCCAGCAGCTTGGTGAGCTCCTACGAGCAGTACTTC.

The V call is TRBV4-1, the J call TRBJ2-5; 8 nucleotides line up with TRBD1. Germline V gene data show CDR1 as MGHRA and CDR2 as YSYEKL. The length of the CDR3 is 18 residues. V was clipped by 0 bases and J by 9 bases; unmatched bases: 18. The CDR3 DNA sequence: TGCGCCAGCAGCCAAGATAGGAGCCAGGGGGCGGTTGAGGGGGCCCAGTACTTC. This encodes CASSQDRSQGAVEGAQYF.

The rearrangement uses TRBV2 and TRBJ2-3; D gene ambiguous. CDR1 SNHLY and CDR2 FYNNEI come from the germline V gene. The CDR3 covers 14 residues. The ends were cut back, 4 bases at V and 0 bases at J, with 8 bases in the middle. DNA of the CDR3: TGTGCCAGCAGTGGGGTCCTGAGCACAGATACGCAGTATTTT. It encodes CASSGVLSTDTQYF.

The chain is built from TRBV4-1 and TRBJ2-1; D might be TRBD2 (5 bases). V was pared by 0 bases and J by 6 bases, with 12 bases between. Germline values: CDR1 MGHRA, CDR2 YSYEKL. CDR3 length: 15 amino acids. CDR3 protein: CASSQDRGQTNEQFF. For the CDR3, the DNA is TGCGCCAGCAGCCAAGATCGGGGTCAGACCAATGAGCAGTTCTTC.

This rearrangement joins TRBV27 to TRBJ1-2, with TRBD1 matching over 7 bases. Germline CDR1 MNHEY, CDR2 SMNVEV (reference sequence). After removal of 5 bases from V and 7 bases from J, the junction contained 7 bases not matched to a gene. There are 13 residues in the CDR3. The CDR3 protein is CASSLRQGLGYTF. In DNA form, the CDR3 reads TGTGCCAGCAGTCTCCGACAGGGTCTTGGCTACACCTTC.

This clone is a singleton in its sample. The rearrangement joins TRBV28 to TRBJ1-5; no clear D gene. Per germline, CDR1 MDHEN and CDR2 SYDVKM. Trimming removed 1 base from V and 0 bases from J, with 7 bases in between. This CDR3 has 15 amino acids. Here the CDR3 reads CASSLFGGSNQPQHF. The CDR3 bases are TGTGCCAGCAGTTTATTTGGTGGTAGCAATCAGCCCCAGCATTTT.

The chain uses TRBV29-1 and TRBJ2-7; 7 nucleotides agree with TRBD1. The junction had 9 bases not matched to a gene; V was cut back by 7 bases and J by 0 bases. CDR3 size: 14 residues. CDR1 and CDR2 from the germline V gene are SQVTM and ANQGSEA. DNA of the CDR3: TGCAGCGCATGGACAGGCTTTAGCTCCTACGAGCAGTACTTC. Encoded protein: CSAWTGFSSYEQYF.

This chain joins TRBV7-9 and TRBJ2-1; either TRBD1 or TRBD2 may supply D (5 bases each). CDR3 size: 13 residues. Trimming took 5 bases from V and 9 from J, leaving 14 bases between them. The germline V gene encodes CDR1 SEHNR and CDR2 FQNEAQ (reference sequence). The CDR3: CASSSWGSSEQFF. The DNA for the CDR3 is TGTGCCAGCAGCAGCTGGGGGAGTAGTGAGCAGTTCTTC.

This clone turned up a few times. J is TRBJ2-5 and V is TRBV7-2; D is perhaps TRBD1 (6 bases). From germline, CDR1 is SGHTA and CDR2 FQGNSA. Trimming took 5 bases from V and 5 from J, leaving 21 bases between them. The CDR3 covers 16 residues. CDR3 in amino acids: CASSQRPEGVWETQYF. The CDR3 DNA reads as TGTGCCAGCAGCCAGCGGCCTGAGGGGGTTTGGGAGACCCAGTACTTC.

This clone was recorded a few times. J is TRBJ2-6 and V is TRBV13; D perhaps matches TRBD2 (5 bases). Trimming took off 2 bases at V and 1 base at J, with 6 bases between the two ends. This CDR3 region has 15 residues. CDR1 and CDR2 (germline): PRHDT, FYEKMQ (reference sequence). CDR3 coding DNA: TGTGCCAGCAGCTTACGAGGGTCTGGGGCCAACGTCCTGACTTTC. Translation: CASSLRGSGANVLTF. Full variable domain (outside the CDR3, taken from reference TRBV13 and TRBJ2-6): AAGVIQSPRHLIKEKRETATLKCYPIPRHDTVYWYQQGPGQDPQFLISFYEKMQSDKGSIPDRFSAQQFSDYHSELNMSSLELGDSALYFCASSLRGSGANVLTFGAGSRLTVL.

This clone was seen a handful of times. V usage is TRBV7-8 and J usage is TRBJ2-3; 9 nucleotides match TRBD2. V gave up 3 bases and J gave up 5 bases; unmatched junction bases: 6. This CDR3 has 15 residues. The V gene's germline CDR1 is SGHVS and CDR2 FQNEAQ. CDR3 in amino acids: CASSLREGLGDTQYF. As DNA, the CDR3 is TGTGCCAGCAGCTTGCGGGAGGGCCTTGGAGATACGCAGTATTTT.

V gene TRBV6-5 combines with J gene TRBJ2-2; the D is unclear. Germline V gene data show CDR1 as MNHEY and CDR2 as SVGAGI. This CDR3 spans 14 amino acids. V was clipped by 2 bases and J by 5 bases, with 9 bases between them. The CDR3 DNA reads as TGTGCCAGCAGTTACAAAAGACAAACCGGGGAGCTGTTTTTT. Its protein is CASSYKRQTGELFF.

The CDR3 nucleotides read TGTGCCAGCACCCCACTCCCACTCTCCTACGAGCAGTACTTC. Its protein is CASTPLPLSYEQYF. The chain has TRBV28 and TRBJ2-7; D gene unclear. Deletions cut 7 bases from V and 0 bases from J, with 13 bases between. The CDR3 totals 14 residues. Germline-derived CDR1 and CDR2 are MDHEN and SYDVKM.

The chain combines TRBV2 with TRBJ2-3; possibly TRBD2 for D (6 bases). CDR1 SNHLY and CDR2 FYNNEI come from the germline V gene. V was cut by 1 base and J by 4 bases, with 9 bases left in between. The length of the CDR3 is 14 residues. CDR3 in amino acids: CASSEGLASDTQYF. As DNA, the CDR3 is TGTGCCAGCAGTGAAGGCCTAGCGTCAGATACGCAGTATTTT. The whole variable domain, filled in from reference TRBV2 and TRBJ2-3, reads EPEVTQTPSHQVTQMGQEVILRCVPISNHLYFYWYRQILGQKVEFLVSFYNNEISEKSEIFDDQFSVERPDGSNFTLKIRSTKLEDSAMYFCASSEGLASDTQYFGPGTRLTVL.

This rearrangement joins TRBV18 to TRBJ2-7; TRBD1 agrees at 9 bases. V lost 0 bases to trimming and J lost 5 bases; unmatched junction nucleotides: 5. The CDR3 runs 15 residues. CDR1 and CDR2 (germline): KGHSH, LQKENI. CDR3: CASSPPSGTGNEQYF. The CDR3 DNA follows: TGTGCCAGCTCACCACCATCGGGGACAGGGAACGAGCAGTACTTC.

The chain couples TRBV7-2 to TRBJ2-7, with D possibly TRBD1 on 5 matching bases. The CDR3 is made up of 16 amino acids. Trimming cost V 1 base and J 0 bases, with 13 bases left between them. Germline V lookup: CDR1 SGHTA, CDR2 FQGNSA. As DNA, the CDR3 is TGTGCCAGCAGCTTAGGGGCAGGGCTTAGCTCCTACGAGCAGTACTTC. Translating gives CASSLGAGLSSYEQYF.

The chain carries TRBV10-3 and TRBJ2-1; possible D gene TRBD1, 6 bases. CDR1 and CDR2 from the germline V gene are ENHRY and SYGVKD. The CDR3 loop spans 15 amino acids. The V end was cut by 6 bases, the J end by 9 bases, with 21 bases between. The CDR3 is CAISATGPQRLEQFF. Here the CDR3 DNA reads TGTGCCATCAGCGCTACAGGGCCCCAGCGTCTTGAGCAGTTCTTC.

The CDR3 DNA is TGTGCCAGTAGTTCGACTAGCGGGAGTCGCTCCTACGAGCAGTACTTC. Translation: CASSSTSGSRSYEQYF. The rearrangement joins TRBV19 to TRBJ2-7; 12 nucleotides match TRBD2. Germline V gives CDR1 LNHDA, CDR2 SQIVND (reference sequence). J gave up 0 bases and V 5 bases, and 5 bases lay outside the gene matches. The CDR3 consists of 16 residues.

The gene calls are TRBV7-2 and TRBJ2-6, with D perhaps being TRBD1 or TRBD2 (6 bases each). The V and J ends lost 5 bases and 4 bases respectively, with 12 bases between them. CDR1 is SGHTA, CDR2 FQGNSA, per germline. This CDR3 contains 15 residues. The CDR3 is CASSRGGSGANVLTF. The CDR3 bases are TGTGCCAGCAGCCGAGGGGGGTCCGGGGCCAACGTCCTGACTTTC.

This sequence joins TRBV2 and TRBJ1-1; 8 bases match TRBD1. The CDR3 totals 14 residues. The germline V gene has CDR1 SNHLY and CDR2 FYNNEI. V lost 8 bases to trimming and J lost 4 bases; unmatched junction nucleotides: 9. The CDR3: CASVDRGRGTEAFF. In nucleotides, the CDR3 is TGTGCCAGCGTTGACAGGGGAAGGGGCACTGAAGCTTTCTTT.

The J gene is TRBJ2-1, the V gene TRBV4-1, with TRBD2 matching 13 bases. Germline assignment: CDR1 MGHRA and CDR2 YSYEKL. V was clipped by 3 bases and J by 7 bases; unmatched bases: 6. The CDR3 extends over 16 amino acids. In DNA, the CDR3 is TGCGCCAGCAGCCAGGGGGGGACTAGCGGGAATAATGAGCAGTTCTTC. Translation: CASSQGGTSGNNEQFF.

This clone was detected only a few times. V is TRBV6-5 and J is TRBJ2-2; D call uncertain. Germline values: CDR1 MNHEY, CDR2 SVGAGI. Trimming shortened V by 5 bases and J by 5 bases, and 15 bases separated the two germline ends. The CDR3 is 15 amino acids. The DNA of the CDR3 is TGTGCCAGCAGTATCGTGATAGGCGCAACCGGGGAGCTGTTTTTT. It translates to CASSIVIGATGELFF.

This clone was detected a few times. The chain employs TRBV7-9 and TRBJ2-1; TRBD2 is a possible D gene (5 bases). CDR3 length: 14 residues. Germline V gives CDR1 SEHNR, CDR2 FQNEAQ (reference sequence). The V end was cut by 5 bases, the J end by 2 bases, with 10 bases between. CDR3 nucleotides: TGTGCCAGCAGCGCCGACGGGACCTACAATGAGCAGTTCTTC. As protein: CASSADGTYNEQFF.

This rearrangement joins TRBV7-7 to TRBJ2-1; D is uncertain. The CDR3 contains 13 residues. Germline-derived CDR1 and CDR2 are SSHAT and FNYEAQ (reference sequence). V dropped 5 bases and J dropped 2 bases, with 7 bases sitting between them. The CDR3: CASSELPYNEQFF. The CDR3 DNA sequence: TGTGCCAGCAGCGAGCTTCCCTACAATGAGCAGTTCTTC. The entire variable domain, with the rest obtained from reference TRBV7-7 and TRBJ2-1, is as follows: GAGVSQSPRYKVTKRGQDVTLRCDPISSHATLYWYQQALGQGPEFLTYFNYEAQPDKSGLPSDRFSAERPEGSISTLTIQRTEQRDSAMYRCASSELPYNEQFFGPGTRLTVL.

This clone was found a few times. The chain carries TRBV6-5 and TRBJ2-4; 7 bases map to TRBD2. This CDR3 region has 16 residues. V lost 2 bases to trimming and J lost 0 bases; unmatched junction nucleotides: 4. Germline V gives CDR1 MNHEY, CDR2 SVGAGI. The CDR3 nucleotides read TGTGCCAGCAGTTACCGAGCGGGGATAGCCAAAAACATTCAGTACTTC. Its protein product is CASSYRAGIAKNIQYF.

The genes are TRBV11-2 and TRBJ1-5; D unclear. Germline V gene data show CDR1 as SGHAT and CDR2 as FQNNGV. CDR3 length equals 12 residues. Trimming took off 0 bases at V and 11 bases at J, with 8 bases between the two ends. This chain's CDR3 is CASSLDAGAQHF. In nucleotides, the CDR3 is TGTGCCAGCAGCTTAGATGCCGGGGCCCAGCATTTT.